This T cell receptor (beta chain) was recovered during a study of cytomegalovirus exposure and HLA in healthy donors. Primers: 60 Vbeta forward and 13 Jbeta reverse. This table comes from immunoSEQ multiplex PCR, and its TCRdb copy is limited to in-frame clones, with some not included. The sample includes some 190,000 clones, 80% of them seen just once. With respect to this clone: The target antigen is unknown.

Germline CDR1 and CDR2: LGHNA and YNFKEQ. The CDR3 consists of 16 residues. Trimming left V 0 bases short and J 0 bases short, with 10 bases between. Study results and limitations: Later work found that TCR association rates differed between HLA loci; DRB1 had the most and HLA-C the fewest. A later analysis reported that several of the most significant clusters appeared to be linked to common viral pathogens, among them Epstein-Barr virus.

This sequence joins TRBV4-2 and TRBJ2-3; D is unclear. This clonotype was sampled from a girl aged 10 to 17 in good health and CMV-seropositive. Specimen: PBMCs. CDR3 nucleotides: TGTGCCAGCAGCCAAGATGAGGCGGCTAGCACAGATACGCAGTATTTT. Translated, it gives CASSQDEAASTDTQYF.